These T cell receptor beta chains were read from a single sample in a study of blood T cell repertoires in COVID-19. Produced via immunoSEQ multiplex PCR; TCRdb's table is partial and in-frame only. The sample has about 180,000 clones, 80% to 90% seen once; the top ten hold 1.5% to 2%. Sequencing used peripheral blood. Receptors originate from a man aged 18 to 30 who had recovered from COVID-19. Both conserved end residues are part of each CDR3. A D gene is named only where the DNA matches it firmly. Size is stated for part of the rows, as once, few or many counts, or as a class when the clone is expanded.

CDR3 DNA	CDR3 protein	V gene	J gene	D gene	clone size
TGTGCCAGCAGCTTAGGGCGGGGAGAAGGGGCTGAGCAGTTCTTC	CASSLGRGEGAEQFF	TRBV7-9	TRBJ2-1	.	.
TGTGCCAGTAGTACTGGTGCGGCGGGAGCAGATACGCAGTATTTT	CASSTGAAGADTQYF	TRBV19	TRBJ2-3	TRBD2	.
TGTGCCAGCAGCCCTCGCCGTGGCAGGGATAATTCACCCCTCCACTTT	CASSPRRGRDNSPLHF	TRBV3-1/TRBV3-2	TRBJ1-6	.	.
TGTGCCAGCAGCGGCGGACTAGCGGGGGGTGAGCAGTTCTTC	CASSGGLAGGEQFF	TRBV9	TRBJ2-1	TRBD2	.
TGTGCCAGCAGCTTAGCCTCGACAGGCTACGAGCAGTACTTC	CASSLASTGYEQYF	TRBV7-2	TRBJ2-7	.	once
TGCGCCAGCAGCCCCACCCCAGGGAGGGTCTACGAGCAGTACTTC	CASSPTPGRVYEQYF	TRBV5-1	TRBJ2-7	TRBD2	.
TGTGCCAGCAGTGAAGACCCCAAGGAGGCTTTCTTT	CASSEDPKEAFF	TRBV6-1	TRBJ1-1	.	.
TGCAGCGTTGTGTGGCGGGAGAACACCGGGGAGCTGTTTTTT	CSVVWRENTGELFF	TRBV29-1	TRBJ2-2	.	.
TGTGCCTGGGGGGGAGGGGGACCTGAAGCTTTCTTT	CAWGGGGPEAFF	TRBV30	TRBJ1-1	.	few
TGTGCCAGCAGAAGAGGGGGCGCGAGAGAGACCCAGTACTTC	CASRRGGARETQYF	TRBV6-5	TRBJ2-5	TRBD1	.